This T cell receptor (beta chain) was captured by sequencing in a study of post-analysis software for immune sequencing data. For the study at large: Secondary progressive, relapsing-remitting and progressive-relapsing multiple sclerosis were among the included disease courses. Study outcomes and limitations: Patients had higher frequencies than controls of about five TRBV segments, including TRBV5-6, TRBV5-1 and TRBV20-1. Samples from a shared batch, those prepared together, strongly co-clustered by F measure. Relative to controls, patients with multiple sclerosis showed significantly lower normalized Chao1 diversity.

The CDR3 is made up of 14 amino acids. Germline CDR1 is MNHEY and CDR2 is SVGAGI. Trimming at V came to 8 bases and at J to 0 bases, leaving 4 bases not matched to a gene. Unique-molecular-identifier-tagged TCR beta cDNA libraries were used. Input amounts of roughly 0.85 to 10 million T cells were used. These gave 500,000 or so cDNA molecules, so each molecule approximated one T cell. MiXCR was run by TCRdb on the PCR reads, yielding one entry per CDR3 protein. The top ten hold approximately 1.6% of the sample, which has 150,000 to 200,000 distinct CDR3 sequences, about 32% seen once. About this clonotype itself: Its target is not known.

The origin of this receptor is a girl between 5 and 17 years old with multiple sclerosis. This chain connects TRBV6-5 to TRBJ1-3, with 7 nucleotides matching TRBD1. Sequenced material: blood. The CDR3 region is CASAGGSSGNTIYF. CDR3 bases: TGTGCCAGCGCAGGGGGGAGCTCTGGAAACACCATATATTTT.